Listed here are 16 T cell receptor beta chains from one sample, sequenced in a study of technical replicates of blood from four donors. Sequenced by immunoSEQ multiplex PCR; TCRdb stores in-frame clones only, minus some. The sample lists roughly 83,000 clones, roughly nine tenths occurring once. The sample comprised T cells isolated from PBMCs. The receptors originated from a human donor in good health.

This clone was seen more than once but under ten times. The genes are TRBV6-5 and TRBJ1-1, with D unclear. V lost 4 bases and J 8 bases, leaving 11 bases between the germline ends. This CDR3 contains 12 residues. CDR1 MNHEY and CDR2 SVGAGI come from the germline V gene. CDR3 nucleotide sequence: TGTGCCAGCAGTTCACCTCAGGCGGAAGCTTTCTTT. This encodes CASSSPQAEAFF.

This clone was counted between two and nine times. The chain combines TRBV11-2 with TRBJ1-1; D not resolved. The CDR3 consists of 13 residues. Germline V gene lookup returns CDR1 SGHAT and CDR2 FQNNGV. Trimming pared 5 bases from V and 6 bases from J, leaving 13 bases between. The CDR3 loop reads CASSTGRRSEAFF. CDR3 in DNA: TGTGCCAGCAGCACGGGGAGGAGATCTGAAGCTTTCTTT.

V usage is TRBV5-1 and J usage is TRBJ1-1; unclear D gene. This CDR3 is built from 16 residues. Germline CDR1 is SGHRS and CDR2 is YFSETQ. The V and J ends lost 1 base and 3 bases respectively, with 16 bases between them. Here the CDR3 reads CASSLLESYGDTEAFF. In DNA, the CDR3 is TGCGCCAGCAGCTTGTTAGAGTCCTACGGAGACACTGAAGCTTTCTTT.

This chain's CDR3 is CASSLRRLAPDTQYF. The CDR3 DNA reads TGTGCCAGCAGCTTACGCCGACTAGCCCCAGATACGCAGTATTTT. V usage is TRBV7-9 and J usage is TRBJ2-3, with 7 nucleotides matching TRBD2. Germline V lookup: CDR1 SEHNR, CDR2 FQNEAQ (reference sequence). V lost 2 bases and J lost 4; bases outside the gene matches: 6. CDR3 length: 15 residues. Full variable domain (missing parts from reference TRBV7-9 and TRBJ2-3): DTGVSQNPRHKITKRGQNVTFRCDPISEHNRLYWYRQTLGQGPEFLTYFQNEAQLEKSRLLSDRFSAERPKGSFSTLEIQRTEQGDSAMYLCASSLRRLAPDTQYFGPGTRLTVL.

This clone was seen only a few times. The genes are TRBV7-8 and TRBJ2-7; 7 nucleotides align to TRBD2. CDR1 is SGHVS and CDR2 is FQNEAQ in the germline V gene. This CDR3 is 15 amino acids long. Losses at the gene ends were 5 bases for V and 0 bases for J; bases not matched to a gene: 7. The CDR3, as DNA: TGTGCCAGCAGCCCGTTGCGGGGGAGCTCCTACGAGCAGTACTTC. Encoded protein: CASSPLRGSSYEQYF. Full variable domain (rest looked up from reference TRBV7-8 and TRBJ2-7): GAGVSQSPRYKVAKRGQDVALRCDPISGHVSLFWYQQALGQGPEFLTYFQNEAQLDKSGLPSDRFFAERPEGSVSTLKIQRTQQEDSAVYLCASSPLRGSSYEQYFGPGTRLTVT.

The rearrangement uses TRBV28 and TRBJ2-1, with TRBD1 matching 7 bases. J lost 7 bases, V lost 4 bases, and 10 bases had no gene match. The length of the CDR3 is 15 residues. Germline V gene lookup returns CDR1 MDHEN and CDR2 SYDVKM. CDR3 loop: CASSSRQGRGNEQFF. DNA for the CDR3: TGTGCCAGCAGTTCACGACAGGGCCGGGGTAATGAGCAGTTCTTC.

The J gene is TRBJ2-7, the V gene TRBV9, with D maybe TRBD1 (6 bases). The CDR3 runs 16 residues. Germline CDR1 SGDLS, CDR2 YYNGEE. Trimming cost V 0 bases and J 3 bases, with 16 bases left between them. DNA for the CDR3: TGTGCCAGCAGCGTAGGCGGGTTGGGGGCCATCTACGAGCAGTACTTC. Translating gives CASSVGGLGAIYEQYF.

This chain uses TRBV27 with TRBJ1-1, with 7 positions matching TRBD1. Germline V CDR1 and CDR2: MNHEY, SMNVEV (reference sequence). The CDR3 extends over 12 amino acids. Germline trimming cut 8 bases from V and 4 bases from J; bases unmatched to any gene: 4. The CDR3 nucleotides read TGTGCCAGCCGAACAGGGGTCACTGAAGCTTTCTTT. This translates into CASRTGVTEAFF.

J is TRBJ1-2 and V is TRBV6-1; a possible D gene is TRBD1 (5 bases). The CDR3 spans 13 residues. Germline V gene data show CDR1 as MNHNS and CDR2 as SASEGT. V shed 4 bases and J shed 2 bases, with 8 bases lying between them. CDR3 nucleotides: TGTGCCAGCAGTGTGACAGAAAACTATGGCTACACCTTC. Protein product: CASSVTENYGYTF.

The J gene is TRBJ2-1, the V gene TRBV6-6, with TRBD2 identical over 8 bases. The CDR3 is made up of 13 amino acids. CDR1 is MNHNY and CDR2 is SVGAGI in the germline V gene (reference sequence). J was trimmed by 7 bases and V by 8 bases; bases with no gene match: 7. As DNA, the CDR3 is TGTGCCAGCGGCAACGGGGGGGCAAATGAGCAGTTCTTC. Translated: CASGNGGANEQFF.

The chain links TRBV12-5 to TRBJ2-7; possibly TRBD1 for D (6 bases). Germline V gene data show CDR1 as LGHNT and CDR2 as FRNRAP. The CDR3 is 14 residues long. The V gene lost 6 bases and the J gene lost 0 bases, with 12 bases spanning the gap. The CDR3 is CASGLSDSSYEQYF. As DNA, the CDR3 is TGTGCTAGTGGACTGTCGGACAGCTCCTACGAGCAGTACTTC.

The chain employs TRBV4-1 and TRBJ1-5; D perhaps matches TRBD1 (5 bases). Germline-derived CDR1 and CDR2 are MGHRA and YSYEKL. Trimming pared 2 bases from V and 4 bases from J, leaving 12 bases between. This CDR3 has 15 residues. CDR3: CASSQSLDSNQPQHF. The CDR3 DNA reads as TGCGCCAGCAGCCAATCTCTTGACAGTAATCAGCCCCAGCATTTT.

The chain is built from TRBV4-1 and TRBJ2-1, with TRBD2 identical over 7 bases. Germline-derived CDR1 and CDR2 are MGHRA and YSYEKL. The trim removed 4 bases at V and 1 base at J, leaving 16 bases unmatched. This CDR3 is built from 19 residues. CDR3 loop: CASSPSGGGSPQSYNEQFF. For the CDR3, the DNA is TGCGCCAGCAGCCCGAGTGGGGGGGGGTCCCCACAGTCCTACAATGAGCAGTTCTTC.

The genes are TRBV7-6 and TRBJ2-7; 8 nucleotides agree with TRBD1. Losses at the gene ends were 1 base for V and 4 bases for J; bases not matched to a gene: 12. Germline values: CDR1 SGHVS, CDR2 FNYEAQ. CDR3 length: 17 amino acids. The CDR3 DNA follows: TGTGCCAGCAGCTTAGATTCTACCGGGACAGGAAAATACGAGCAGTACTTC. Translating gives CASSLDSTGTGKYEQYF.

This chain links TRBV6-5 with TRBJ1-2, with TRBD1 matching 7 bases. From germline, CDR1 is MNHEY and CDR2 SVGAGI. The CDR3 is made up of 15 amino acids. Trimming cost V 6 bases and J 8 bases; bases outside gene matches: 15. The CDR3 protein is CASSQGSGTEFGYTF. In DNA form, the CDR3 reads TGTGCCAGCAGCCAAGGGTCCGGGACAGAATTCGGCTACACCTTC.

In this sample, this clone turned up a few times. V is TRBV19 and J is TRBJ2-7; weak D call: TRBD2 (6 bases). Germline V gene data show CDR1 as LNHDA and CDR2 as SQIVND (reference sequence). This CDR3 contains 15 residues. Trimming removed 7 bases at V and 4 bases at J, with 20 bases between. The CDR3 loop reads CASTPSAGTLYEQYF. In nucleotides, the CDR3 is TGTGCCAGTACCCCATCCGCGGGGACTCTGTACGAGCAGTACTTC.